These 15 T cell receptor beta chains came from one sample sequenced in a study of shared clonotypes between healthy human individuals. Sequenced by immunoSEQ multiplex PCR; TCRdb stores in-frame clones only, minus some. The sample contains around 1,900,000 clones, 90% to 95% of which appear only once. Positively selected for CCR7, the CD45RO-negative cells used as naive CD8 cells excluded terminally differentiated effector memory CD45RA+ cells. Sequencing was done on a sample of naive CD8+ T cells from PBMCs. The receptors shown here come from a man aged 18 to 29 in good health. Some clones in this sample may be carry-over from other donors' samples.

The V and J genes are TRBV7-2 and TRBJ2-4; 10 bases line up with TRBD2. V lost 2 bases, J lost 5 bases, and 9 bases stayed unmatched. The CDR3 consists of 17 residues. Germline-derived CDR1 and CDR2 are SGHTA and FQGNSA. As DNA, the CDR3 is TGTGCCAGCAGCTTACGAGGCCTAGCGGGAGCGGAAAACATTCAGTACTTC. This translates into CASSLRGLAGAENIQYF.

The V call is TRBV7-2, the J call TRBJ2-5; 7 nucleotides match TRBD1. The DNA end is a closer match to TRBJ2-7, so the J assignment may be wrong. The CDR3 length is 17 residues. Per the germline V gene, CDR1 is SGHTA and CDR2 is FQGNSA. The CDR3 bases are TGTGCCAGCAGCGCCCGGGGACAGAAGCTATGGCCCTACGAGCAGTACTTC. Protein product: CASSARGQKLWPYEQYF.

The chain joins TRBV25-1 to TRBJ2-7, with D possibly matching TRBD1 (5 bases). Germline CDR1 is MGHDK and CDR2 is SYGVNS. The ends were cut back, 10 bases at V and 3 bases at J, with 19 bases in the middle. The CDR3 is made up of 14 amino acids. The CDR3 sequence: CATGIGEGNYEQYF. The CDR3 DNA is TGTGCCACCGGTATAGGGGAAGGGAACTACGAGCAGTACTTC.

The chain links TRBV6-5 to TRBJ2-5; TRBD1 aligns across 8 bases. Losses at the gene ends were 6 bases for V and 4 bases for J; bases not matched to a gene: 7. CDR1 is MNHEY and CDR2 is SVGAGI in the germline V gene. The CDR3 has 14 amino acids. CDR3 residues: CASSVDRVPETQYF. The CDR3 bases are TGTGCCAGCAGCGTGGACAGGGTGCCAGAGACCCAGTACTTC.

Notes on this clone: Other DNA sequences in this specimen translate into the identical CDR3. The chain has TRBV19 and TRBJ2-1; D is perhaps TRBD2 (6 bases). Germline lookup yields CDR1 LNHDA and CDR2 SQIVND (reference sequence). The ends were cut back, 3 bases at V and 5 bases at J, with 11 bases in the middle. The CDR3 sequence is 14 residues long. The CDR3 loop reads CASSIPGLDNEQFF. The CDR3 DNA is TGTGCCAGTAGTATTCCGGGACTGGACAATGAGCAGTTCTTC.

The V call is TRBV7-8, the J call TRBJ2-1; no clear D. CDR1 is SGHVS and CDR2 is FQNEAQ in the germline V gene. V lost 1 base, J lost 6 bases, and 7 bases lay in between. The CDR3 extends over 13 amino acids. The CDR3 sequence is CASSLVWVNEQFF. The CDR3 DNA reads as TGTGCCAGCAGCTTAGTTTGGGTCAATGAGCAGTTCTTC.

The gene calls are TRBV11-2 and TRBJ1-4, with no clear D. The germline gives CDR1 SGHAT, CDR2 FQNNGV. This CDR3 spans 16 amino acids. Trimming cost V 6 bases and J 5 bases, with 19 bases left between them. The chain's CDR3 is CASRSRLGLENEKLFF. As DNA, the CDR3 is TGTGCCAGCAGATCGCGTTTAGGACTAGAGAATGAAAAACTGTTTTTT.

The chain employs TRBV28 and TRBJ1-1, with D possibly being TRBD1 (5 bases). The CDR3 extends over 17 amino acids. With 3 bases removed from V and 4 bases from J, the gap between germline ends came to 21 bases. The germline V gene has CDR1 MDHEN and CDR2 SYDVKM. The CDR3 nucleotides read TGTGCCAGCAGTTTCCCCCAGGCCCCGGGGGGGAGCACTGAAGCTTTCTTT. Its protein product is CASSFPQAPGGSTEAFF.

This clone was seen once. Different DNA sequences within this sample yield the same CDR3. V and J are TRBV27 and TRBJ2-1, with 11 bases aligning to TRBD2. Per the germline V gene, CDR1 is MNHEY and CDR2 is SMNVEV (reference sequence). The CDR3 extends over 16 amino acids. J gave up 3 bases and V 5 bases, and 6 bases lay outside the gene matches. This chain's CDR3 is CASSPITSGSYNEQFF. The DNA for the CDR3 is TGTGCCAGCAGTCCTATTACTAGCGGGAGCTACAATGAGCAGTTCTTC.

J is TRBJ1-2 and V is TRBV28; D gene ambiguous. The CDR3 contains 14 residues. V gave up 5 bases and J gave up 4 bases, with 14 bases separating them. CDR1 MDHEN and CDR2 SYDVKM come from the germline V gene. This CDR3 is CASSEHLLGYGYTF. CDR3 DNA sequence: TGTGCCAGCAGTGAGCATCTCTTAGGCTATGGCTACACCTTC.

V and J are TRBV29-1 and TRBJ1-1, with TRBD1 identical over 7 bases. The CDR3 has 13 residues. From germline, CDR1 is SQVTM and CDR2 ANQGSEA. In DNA, the CDR3 is TGCAGTACAGACAGGGAAATGAACACTGAAGCTTTCTTT. Translating it yields CSTDREMNTEAFF.

The chain carries TRBV25-1 and TRBJ2-7, with D maybe TRBD2 (6 bases). There are 16 residues in the CDR3. Germline V lookup: CDR1 MGHDK, CDR2 SYGVNS. V was clipped by 4 bases and J by 7 bases, with 23 bases between them. CDR3 sequence: CASSVSSGGKGGEQYF. The DNA for the CDR3 is TGTGCCAGCAGTGTCTCCAGTGGCGGGAAAGGAGGGGAGCAGTACTTC.

V gene TRBV15 combines with J gene TRBJ2-5, with D perhaps TRBD2 (5 bases). The V gene's germline CDR1 is LNHNV and CDR2 YYDKDF (reference sequence). The CDR3 sequence is 13 residues long. V lost 7 bases and J 5 bases, leaving 14 bases between the germline ends. As DNA, the CDR3 is TGTGCCACCACTCTTGCGGGCCTGGAGACCCAGTACTTC. This translates into CATTLAGLETQYF.

This clone was counted a single time. The CDR3 is CASSEIGPGELFF. CDR3 in DNA: TGTGCCAGCAGTGAAATAGGTCCCGGGGAGCTGTTTTTT. This chain uses TRBV2 with TRBJ2-2; D gene unclear. Trimming stripped 2 bases from V and 6 bases from J, with 7 bases between. The V gene's germline CDR1 is SNHLY and CDR2 FYNNEI. This CDR3 contains 13 residues. Drawing the rest from reference TRBV2 and TRBJ2-2, the complete variable domain is EPEVTQTPSHQVTQMGQEVILRCVPISNHLYFYWYRQILGQKVEFLVSFYNNEISEKSEIFDDQFSVERPDGSNFTLKIRSTKLEDSAMYFCASSEIGPGELFFGEGSRLTVL.

This chain links TRBV9 with TRBJ2-7, with a possible D match to TRBD2 (7 bases). CDR1 SGDLS and CDR2 YYNGEE come from the germline V gene. The V end was cut by 0 bases, the J end by 9 bases, with 16 bases between. The CDR3 contains 14 residues. CDR3 amino acids: CASSVGEGDRRQYF. The DNA for the CDR3 is TGTGCCAGCAGCGTAGGGGAGGGGGACCGCCGGCAGTACTTC.